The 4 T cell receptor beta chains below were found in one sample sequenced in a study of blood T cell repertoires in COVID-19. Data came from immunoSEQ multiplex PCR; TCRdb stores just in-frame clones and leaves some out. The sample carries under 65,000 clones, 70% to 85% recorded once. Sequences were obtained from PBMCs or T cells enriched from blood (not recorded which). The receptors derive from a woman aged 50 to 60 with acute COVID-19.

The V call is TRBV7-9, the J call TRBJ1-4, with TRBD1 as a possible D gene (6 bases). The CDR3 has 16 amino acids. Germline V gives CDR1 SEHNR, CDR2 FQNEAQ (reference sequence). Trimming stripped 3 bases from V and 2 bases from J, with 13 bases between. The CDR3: CASSFGRGATNEKLFF. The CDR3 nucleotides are TGTGCCAGCAGCTTTGGTCGGGGGGCGACTAATGAAAAACTGTTTTTT.

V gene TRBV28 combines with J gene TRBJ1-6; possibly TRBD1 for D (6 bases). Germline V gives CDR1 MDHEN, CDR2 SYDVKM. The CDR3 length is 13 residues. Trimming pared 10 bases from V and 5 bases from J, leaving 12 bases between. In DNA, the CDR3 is TGTGCCATAGGGGGAAAAAATAATTCACCCCTCCACTTT. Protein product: CAIGGKNNSPLHF.

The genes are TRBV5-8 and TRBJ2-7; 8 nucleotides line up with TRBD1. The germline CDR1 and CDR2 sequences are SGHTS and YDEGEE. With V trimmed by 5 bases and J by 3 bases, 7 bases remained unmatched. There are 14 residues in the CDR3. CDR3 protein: CASRRQGYNYEQYF. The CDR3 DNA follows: TGTGCCAGCAGGCGACAGGGGTATAACTACGAGCAGTACTTC.

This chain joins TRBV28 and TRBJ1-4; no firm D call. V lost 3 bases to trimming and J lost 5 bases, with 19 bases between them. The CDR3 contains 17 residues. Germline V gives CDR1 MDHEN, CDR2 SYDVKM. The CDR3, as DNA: TGTGCCAGCAGTTTGACTCCTCGCGGCAGCCCAAATGAAAAACTGTTTTTT. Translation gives CASSLTPRGSPNEKLFF.